This T cell receptor beta chain was obtained from a study of cytomegalovirus exposure and HLA in healthy donors. Study context: The approximately 120 million unique TCR beta sequences, from 150 million to 200 million T cells, were found by an earlier analysis. Regarding the study as a whole: In vitro data verified a few CMV-associated chains as specific for CMV antigens.

Germline values: CDR1 SGDLS, CDR2 YYNGEE. This CDR3 has 14 residues. The J segment lost 6 bases and the V segment lost 7 bases, leaving 11 bases of the junction unmatched. The table lists this clone with a few counts. What it binds is not known. The PCR was carried out with 60 Vbeta primers and 13 Jbeta primers. The assay was immunoSEQ multiplex PCR, and TCRdb's table has in-frame clones only and misses some. The data hold roughly 180,000 clones, with around 82% observed a single time. The TCR was taken from a boy aged 5-17 years in good health and CMV-seronegative. The chain carries TRBV9 and TRBJ2-3; 7 bases align to TRBD1. The sample taken for sequencing was PBMCs. DNA for the CDR3: TGTGCCAGCGAAACAGGGGACCCCACGGATACGCAGTATTTT. Protein sequence: CASETGDPTDTQYF. The variable domain in full, completed from reference TRBV9 and TRBJ2-3, reads DSGVTQTPKHLITATGQRVTLRCSPRSGDLSVYWYQQSLDQGLQFLIQYYNGEERAKGNILERFSAQQFPDLHSELNLSSLELGDSALYFCASETGDPTDTQYFGPGTRLTVL.